This TCR beta chain stems from a study of response to subunit inactivated influenza vaccine. In germline, CDR1 is SGHTA, CDR2 FQGNSA. The CDR3 is 14 residues long. Trimming left V 7 bases short and J 1 base short, with 10 bases between. One entry per CDR3 protein results from TCRdb running MiXCR on the RT-PCR reads. The sample lists about 540,000 distinct CDR3 sequences; roughly 23% were seen once. These data were also filed under a second study, of T cells expressing NK-cell markers. That paper states: A 5'RACE template switching approach incorporating UMIs was used to make TCR beta cDNA.

The specimen comprised CD4+ T cells sorted from PBMCs, sampled about 11 days after vaccination. The J gene is TRBJ2-2, the V gene TRBV7-2; D may be TRBD1 (6 bases). The receptor was derived from a man aged 50 to 59 who received an inactivated influenza vaccine. The CDR3 bases are TGTGCCAGCAACAGGGACGGGAACACCGGGGAGCTGTTTTTT. It encodes CASNRDGNTGELFF.